This TCR beta chain came from a study of T cell responses to AZD1222 COVID-19 vaccine. Study results and caveats: Donors in the cohort were predominantly white British and more often female, and clonal diversity was possibly underestimated.

Sequencing used immunoSEQ multiplex PCR; TCRdb keeps in-frame clones, though not all of them. This sample has 95,000 or so clones, with approximately 91% found just once. Turning to this clone: Its specificity is unknown.

Looked up from germline, CDR1 is SGHNT and CDR2 is YENEEA. V gave up 3 bases and J gave up 4 bases; unmatched junction bases: 2. The CDR3 contains 14 residues. Source: peripheral blood, taken on day 0 of AZD1222 vaccination. The chain links TRBV11-3 to TRBJ2-2, with TRBD1 matching over 7 bases. The receptor was isolated from an adult in good health. The CDR3 protein is CASSFRQGTGELFF. CDR3 sequence (DNA): TGTGCCAGCAGCTTTCGACAGGGCACCGGGGAGCTGTTTTTT.